This T cell receptor beta chain was captured by sequencing in a study of blood T cell repertoires in COVID-19. As for the study in general: Sources were T cells, B-cell-depleted T cells, or PBMCs; the material itself was cDNA or gDNA.

In the original analysis: Scientists estimated how many nucleated cells there were by amplifying reference gene primers. Sequencing used immunoSEQ multiplex PCR; TCRdb keeps in-frame clones, though not all of them. V and J calls plus clone size are reproduced from that table; the DNA served to infer D and trimming. The table records about 140,000 clones, about 75% of them present only once. Recruits, aged about 18 to 100 years, lived in some 25 US areas. Two negative PCRs, clearance, or symptom resolution characterized the recovered Cohort 3 donors. V was pared by 3 bases and J by 4 bases, with 7 bases between. The CDR3 extends over 13 amino acids. Germline V gene sequence: CDR1 LNHDA, CDR2 SQIVND (reference sequence).

Sequenced input: PBMCs or T cells enriched from blood (not recorded which). The chain has TRBV19 and TRBJ2-1; D is undetermined. The clonotype comes from a woman aged 45-65 years who had recovered from COVID-19. The CDR3 sequence: CASSIQVYNEQFF. The CDR3 DNA is TGTGCCAGTAGTATCCAGGTGTACAATGAGCAGTTCTTC.